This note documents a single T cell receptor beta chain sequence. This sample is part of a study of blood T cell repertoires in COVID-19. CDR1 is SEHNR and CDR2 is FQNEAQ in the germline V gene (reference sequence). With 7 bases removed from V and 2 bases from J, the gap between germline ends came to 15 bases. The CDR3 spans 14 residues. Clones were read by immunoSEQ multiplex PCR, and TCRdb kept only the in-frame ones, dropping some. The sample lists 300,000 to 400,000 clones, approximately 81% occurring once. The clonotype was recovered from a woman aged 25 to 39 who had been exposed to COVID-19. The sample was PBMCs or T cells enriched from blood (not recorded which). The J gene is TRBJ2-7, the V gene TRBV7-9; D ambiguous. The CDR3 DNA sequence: TGTGCCAGCACCTCTCCCCACAGTCCCTACGAGCAGTACTTC. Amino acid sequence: CASTSPHSPYEQYF.